This T cell receptor (beta chain) is from a study of blood T cells in healthy people across ages. Sample-barcoded 5' priming and a J-beta primer mix drove a second PCR of roughly 7 to 11 cycles. At least 2.5 million CDR3-containing paired-end reads were obtained per sample. Each CDR3 protein is one row after TCRdb ran MiXCR on the 5' RACE reads. The table has some 760,000 distinct CDR3 sequences, 20% to 25% seen once; the top ten hold 9.4%. The CDR3 spans 15 residues. The V and J ends lost 4 bases and 3 bases respectively, with 16 bases between them. Germline V gene sequence: CDR1 MGHRA, CDR2 YSYEKL. These data were also filed under a second study, of T cells of mothers and their children.

The chain carries TRBV4-1 and TRBJ2-7; a possible D gene is TRBD1 (6 bases). Sequenced input: blood. This TCR came from a boy between 5 and 17 years old in good health. Here the CDR3 reads CASSRGYEGDYEQYF. CDR3 nucleotide sequence: TGCGCCAGCAGCCGAGGGTATGAGGGGGACTACGAGCAGTACTTC.